These 9 T cell receptor beta chains were all obtained from the same sample, sequenced in a study of blood T cell repertoires in COVID-19. The method was immunoSEQ multiplex PCR; TCRdb's version includes in-frame clones alone and lacks a portion of them. This repertoire shows about 88,000 clones, 87% found once; its top ten account for over 12%. Material for sequencing was peripheral blood. Receptors were obtained from a male donor with acute or convalescent COVID-19.

The gene calls are TRBV18 and TRBJ2-5; 10 bases map to TRBD1. The length of the CDR3 is 15 residues. Germline values: CDR1 KGHSH, CDR2 LQKENI. V lost 3 bases to trimming and J lost 2 bases; unmatched junction nucleotides: 3. The CDR3 coding sequence is TGTGCCAGCTCACCCGACAGGGGGCTACAAGAGACCCAGTACTTC. Its protein is CASSPDRGLQETQYF.

The chain carries TRBV6-5 and TRBJ2-1; 7 bases fit TRBD1. Germline CDR1 MNHEY, CDR2 SVGAGI. The CDR3 is 14 amino acids. The trim removed 4 bases at V and 10 bases at J, leaving 10 bases unmatched. The DNA of the CDR3 is TGTGCCAGCAGTTTTCGAGACCTGGACAGGGAGCAGTTCTTC. This translates into CASSFRDLDREQFF.

The CDR3: CASSEFATGGLLNQPQHF. CDR3 DNA sequence: TGTGCCAGCAGCGAATTCGCGACAGGGGGATTACTCAATCAGCCCCAGCATTTT. The rearrangement uses TRBV2 and TRBJ1-5; TRBD1 matches at 9 bases. Per germline, CDR1 SNHLY and CDR2 FYNNEI. CDR3 size: 18 residues. J lost 3 bases, V lost 6 bases, and 15 bases had no gene match.

The rearrangement uses TRBV10-3 and TRBJ1-4; D gene unclear. Germline V gene lookup returns CDR1 ENHRY and CDR2 SYGVKD. V lost 3 bases to trimming and J lost 7 bases, with 21 bases between them. The CDR3 is 17 residues long. Here the CDR3 DNA reads TGTGCCATCAGTGACCAAGGAGGCGGTCGATTTGGTGAAAAACTGTTTTTT. It encodes CAISDQGGGRFGEKLFF.

The rearrangement joins TRBV5-1 to TRBJ1-1; TRBD1 might be the D (5 bases). This CDR3 has 13 amino acids. In germline, CDR1 is SGHRS, CDR2 YFSETQ. Trimming shortened V by 0 bases and J by 6 bases, and 9 bases separated the two germline ends. The DNA for the CDR3 is TGCGCCAGCAGCTTGGGGTGGGGGGCTGAAGCTTTCTTT. Translation: CASSLGWGAEAFF.

The chain has TRBV19 and TRBJ2-5, with 7 bases identical to TRBD2. Trimming cost V 5 bases and J 5 bases; bases outside gene matches: 11. The CDR3 has 15 residues. Germline V lookup: CDR1 LNHDA, CDR2 SQIVND (reference sequence). CDR3: CASSPRTRGDETQYF. The CDR3 bases are TGTGCCAGTAGTCCCCGGACTAGAGGGGACGAGACCCAGTACTTC. The full variable domain, in which reference TRBV19 and TRBJ2-5 provide the parts outside the CDR3, is DGGITQSPKYLFRKEGQNVTLSCEQNLNHDAMYWYRQDPGQGLRLIYYSQIVNDFQKGDIAEGYSVSREKKESFPLTVTSAQKNPTAFYLCASSPRTRGDETQYFGPGTRLLVL.

On this clone itself: Other DNA sequences in this sample translate to the same CDR3. The J gene is TRBJ1-2, the V gene TRBV24-1, with D uncertain. The length of the CDR3 is 12 residues. Germline loops: CDR1 KGHDR, CDR2 SFDVKD. The V end was cut by 1 base, the J end by 7 bases, with 6 bases between. The CDR3 DNA reads TGTGCCACCAGTGATTTAGGAGGTGGCTACACCTTC. Protein sequence: CATSDLGGGYTF.

The V and J genes are TRBV18 and TRBJ1-4; tentative D call: TRBD1 (5 bases). Trimming cost V 2 bases and J 3 bases, with 10 bases left between them. Looked up from germline, CDR1 is KGHSH and CDR2 is LQKENI. The CDR3 extends over 15 amino acids. In DNA form, the CDR3 reads TGTGCCAGCTCACCAGGGGCAGGATCTAATGAAAAACTGTTTTTT. Protein: CASSPGAGSNEKLFF.

This chain links TRBV5-1 with TRBJ2-2; the D gene is possibly TRBD1 (6 bases). Trimming shortened V by 2 bases and J by 4 bases, and 15 bases separated the two germline ends. The CDR3 consists of 16 residues. Per germline, CDR1 SGHRS and CDR2 YFSETQ. The CDR3 DNA reads TGCGCCAGCAGCTTCGATGCTCAAGGGGGCACCGGGGAGCTGTTTTTT. It yields the protein CASSFDAQGGTGELFF. Supplemented by reference TRBV5-1 and TRBJ2-2, the full variable domain reads KAGVTQTPRYLIKTRGQQVTLSCSPISGHRSVSWYQQTPGQGLQFLFEYFSETQRNKGNFPGRFSGRQFSNSRSEMNVSTLELGDSALYLCASSFDAQGGTGELFFGEGSRLTVL.